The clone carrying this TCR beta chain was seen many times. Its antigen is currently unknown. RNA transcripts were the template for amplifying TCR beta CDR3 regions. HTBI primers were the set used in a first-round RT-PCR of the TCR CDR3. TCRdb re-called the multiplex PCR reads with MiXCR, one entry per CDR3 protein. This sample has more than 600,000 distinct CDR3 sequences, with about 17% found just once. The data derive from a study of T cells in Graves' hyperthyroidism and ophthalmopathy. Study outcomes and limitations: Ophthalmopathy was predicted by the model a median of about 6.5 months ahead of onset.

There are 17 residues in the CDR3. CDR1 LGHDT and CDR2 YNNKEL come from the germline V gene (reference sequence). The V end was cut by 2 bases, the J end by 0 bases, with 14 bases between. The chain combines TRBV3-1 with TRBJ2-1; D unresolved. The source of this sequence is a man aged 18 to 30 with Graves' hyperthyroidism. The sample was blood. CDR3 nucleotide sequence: TGTGCCAGCAGCCAAATGACCGGCCATAGCTCCTACAATGAGCAGTTCTTC. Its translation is CASSQMTGHSSYNEQFF.